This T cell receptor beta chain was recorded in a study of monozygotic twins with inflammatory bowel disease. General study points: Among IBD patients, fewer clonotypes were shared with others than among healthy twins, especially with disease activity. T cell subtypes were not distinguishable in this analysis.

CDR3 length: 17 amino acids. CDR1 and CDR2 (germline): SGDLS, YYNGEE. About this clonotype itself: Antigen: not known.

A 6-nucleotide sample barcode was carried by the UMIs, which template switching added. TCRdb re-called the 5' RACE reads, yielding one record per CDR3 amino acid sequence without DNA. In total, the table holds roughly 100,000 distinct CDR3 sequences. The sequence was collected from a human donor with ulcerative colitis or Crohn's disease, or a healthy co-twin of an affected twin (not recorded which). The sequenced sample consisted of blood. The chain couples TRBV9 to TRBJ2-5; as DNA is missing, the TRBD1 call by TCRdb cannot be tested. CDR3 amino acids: CASSVALSGLAEETQYF.